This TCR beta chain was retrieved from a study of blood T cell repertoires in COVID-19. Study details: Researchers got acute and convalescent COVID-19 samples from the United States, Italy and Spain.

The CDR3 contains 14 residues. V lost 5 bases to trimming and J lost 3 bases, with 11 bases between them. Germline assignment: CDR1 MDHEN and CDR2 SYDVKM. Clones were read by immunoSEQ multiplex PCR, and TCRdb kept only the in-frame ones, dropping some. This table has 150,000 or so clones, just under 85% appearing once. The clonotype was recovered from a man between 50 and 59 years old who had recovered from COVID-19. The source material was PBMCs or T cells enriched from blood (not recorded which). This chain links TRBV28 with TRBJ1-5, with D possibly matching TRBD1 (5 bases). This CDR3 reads CASSRDSPNQPQHF. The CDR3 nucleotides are TGTGCCAGCAGTCGAGACAGTCCCAATCAGCCCCAGCATTTT.